Presented here are 21 T cell receptor beta chains from one specimen sequenced in a study of tumor-infiltrating lymphocytes in primary liver carcinoma. A primer in the constant region served to generate TCR beta cDNA from approximately 500 ng of total RNA. Sequencing libraries for TCR beta derived from three nested multiplex PCR rounds that used slightly modified ARM-PCR. It was with TRBV1-TRBV30 forward primers and a C-beta reverse primer that the first two PCR rounds were run, at approximately 9 cycles each. TCRdb itself ran the multiplex PCR reads through MiXCR, one entry per CDR3 protein. The table lists around 120,000 distinct CDR3 sequences, 55% to 75% of them singletons. Co-extraction of RNA and DNA was performed on roughly 20-33 mg of unsorted bulk tissue. Sequenced input: liver tumor tissue from sampling region 1. The subset is: tumor region T1, superior pole. These receptors were taken from a woman in her sixties with primary liver carcinoma and hepatitis B virus infection.

Of note for this clonotype: Because it lacks the conserved phenylalanine or tryptophan at the end, this CDR3 is likely a read error. The DNA is left out, because the CDR3 cannot be placed on it with certainty; the CDR3 is given as TCRdb lists it. The chain is built from TRBV4-2 and TRBJ2-7. Termini included, the CDR3 measures 13 amino acids. Germline CDR1 reads LGHNA; CDR2 reads YNFKEQ. The CDR3 protein is CASSLRLLYEQYY.

Comment on this clonotype: A read error may be the cause here, since a much bigger clone is one base away. This chain links TRBV6-5 with TRBJ1-6; D is undetermined. The CDR3 runs 12 residues. CDR1 is MNHEY and CDR2 is SVGAGI in the germline V gene. CDR3 in amino acids: CASTRRNGPFHF. The DNA of the CDR3 is TGTGCCAGCACGAGACGAAACGGACCCTTCCACTTT.

This clonotype was observed at least ten times. The chain employs TRBV4-2 and TRBJ2-1; no clear D gene. This CDR3 is built from 15 residues. Trimming removed 1 base at V and 3 bases at J, with 10 bases between. The germline gives CDR1 LGHNA, CDR2 YNFKEQ. This chain's CDR3 is CASSQVLNGYNEQFF. CDR3 nucleotides: TGTGCCAGCAGCCAAGTACTAAACGGCTACAATGAGCAGTTCTTC.

This clonotype has at least ten counts. The genes are TRBV11-2 and TRBJ2-3; the match to TRBD2 covers 7 bases. The CDR3 has 16 residues. After removal of 4 bases from V and 0 bases from J, the junction contained 7 bases not matched to a gene. Germline V CDR1 and CDR2: SGHAT, FQNNGV. The CDR3 here is CASSYTAGVSTDTQYF. Here the CDR3 DNA reads TGTGCCAGCAGCTATACGGCGGGAGTTAGCACAGATACGCAGTATTTT.

On this clonotype itself: Germline and junction disagree at one end, which may indicate a read error. The CDR3 DNA sequence: TGTGCCAGCAGTTTGACAGGGGGGGACCAGCCCCAGCATTTC. It is translated as CASSLTGGDQPQHF. This sequence joins TRBV12-3 or TRBV12-4 and TRBJ1-5; the match to TRBD1 covers 9 bases. CDR3 length equals 14 residues.

On this clonotype itself: Germline is not matched at one junction end, which may reflect a read error. The chain links TRBV29-1 to TRBJ2-7; 11 nucleotides line up with TRBD1. Germline V gene lookup returns CDR1 SQVTM and CDR2 ANQGSEA. This CDR3 has 13 residues. The CDR3 here is CSLAKDRGLEQYF. The CDR3 nucleotides are TGCAGCCTTGCTAAGGACAGGGGGCTCGAGCAGTATTTC.

This clonotype was counted ten times or more. The chain employs TRBV7-8 and TRBJ2-1; 8 bases are shared with TRBD2. The V and J ends lost 4 bases and 6 bases, in that order; junction bases with no gene match: 14. Germline-derived CDR1 and CDR2 are SGHVS and FQNEAQ. The CDR3 is made up of 17 amino acids. The CDR3 loop reads CASSSRRVAGRANEQFF. The CDR3 DNA is TGTGCCAGCAGCTCCCGTAGGGTAGCGGGAAGGGCCAATGAGCAGTTCTTC.

A note on this clonotype: It is likely a read error, because the conserved phenylalanine at the end of the CDR3 is missing. V is TRBV7-8 and J is TRBJ2-1; 13 bases are shared with TRBD2. Germline loops: CDR1 SGHVS, CDR2 FQNEAQ. V lost 1 base, J lost 6 bases, and 3 bases stayed unmatched. This CDR3 spans 16 amino acids. CDR3 amino acids: CASSLVGTSGTNEQFH. The CDR3 DNA reads TGTGCCAGCAGCTTAGTTGGGACTAGCGGGACCAATGAGCAGTTCCAC.

This clonotype is a singleton in its sample. A much larger clone is a single base away; this may be a read error. The rearrangement links TRBV12-3 or TRBV12-4 to TRBJ1-5; D is unresolved. V dropped 5 bases and J dropped 6 bases, with 20 bases sitting between them. The CDR3 length is 16 residues. CDR3 region: CASSQQMKSLSQPQHF. CDR3 nucleotide sequence: TGTGCCAGCAGTCAACAAATGAAAAGCTTAAGTCAGCCCCAGCATTTT.

On this clonotype itself: With a much larger clone just one base away, this may be a read error. The chain uses TRBV6-1 and TRBJ1-2; D might be TRBD1 (5 bases). V dropped 7 bases and J dropped 5 bases, with 17 bases sitting between them. Germline loops: CDR1 MNHNS, CDR2 SASEGT. The CDR3 totals 14 residues. CDR3 residues: CASTRGDRGYGYTF. CDR3 in DNA: TGTGCCAGCACCCGGGGGGATAGAGGTTATGGCTACACCTTC.

This clonotype was seen a handful of times. V usage is TRBV5-1 and J usage is TRBJ2-7; 14 positions match TRBD2. Germline V lookup: CDR1 SGHRS, CDR2 YFSETQ. This CDR3 spans 17 amino acids. Trimming at V came to 0 bases and at J to 7 bases, leaving 9 bases not matched to a gene. The CDR3 DNA follows: TGCGCCAGCAGCTTGGCGGCCGGACTAGCGGGAGGACAAGAGCAGTACTTC. Protein product: CASSLAAGLAGGQEQYF.

The chain is built from TRBV5-4 and TRBJ1-1; the match to TRBD1 covers 8 bases. CDR1 is SGHNT and CDR2 is YYREEE in the germline V gene (reference sequence). V was pared by 3 bases and J by 0 bases, with 7 bases of the junction left unmatched. This CDR3 comprises 16 residues. CDR3 loop: CASSSPLGQVNTEAFF. In nucleotides, the CDR3 is TGTGCCAGCAGCTCGCCTCTGGGACAGGTGAACACTGAAGCTTTCTTT.

As to this clonotype: A read error may be the cause here, since a much bigger clone is one base away. V and J are TRBV12-3 or TRBV12-4 and TRBJ2-7, with 8 bases identical to TRBD1. This CDR3 contains 12 residues. In DNA form, the CDR3 reads TGTGCCAGCAGTAGGACAGGGCACGAGAAGTACTTC. This translates into CASSRTGHEKYF.

The rearrangement links TRBV11-2 to TRBJ2-3, with 9 bases identical to TRBD2. This CDR3 region has 16 residues. CDR1 and CDR2 (germline): SGHAT, FQNNGV. V dropped 5 bases and J dropped 7; count of bases not matched to a gene: 13. The CDR3 sequence: CASSPRVAGGINTQYF. The CDR3 coding sequence is TGTGCCAGCAGCCCCCGAGTTGCGGGAGGGATCAATACGCAGTATTTT.

This chain uses TRBV28 with TRBJ2-5; tentatively, D is TRBD1 or TRBD2 (6 bases each). Germline CDR1 is MDHEN and CDR2 is SYDVKM. Trimming took 4 bases from V and 5 from J, leaving 20 bases between them. This CDR3 has 16 residues. CDR3 nucleotide sequence: TGTGCCAGCAGTTCGATTCCCCAGGAAGGGGGGGAGACCCAGTACTTC. Translated: CASSSIPQEGGETQYF.

The chain couples TRBV30 to TRBJ1-1; 7 bases are a match to TRBD1. Germline lookup yields CDR1 GTSNPN and CDR2 SVGIG (reference sequence). The CDR3 sequence is 14 residues long. J was trimmed by 5 bases and V by 4 bases; bases with no gene match: 10. The CDR3 protein is CAWMQGGSWTEAFF. Here the CDR3 DNA reads TGTGCCTGGATGCAGGGGGGATCGTGGACTGAAGCTTTCTTT.

About this clonotype itself: The junction does not match germline at one end; this may be a read error. The V and J genes are TRBV11-1 and TRBJ1-2; TRBD1 matches 7 bases. Per the germline V gene, CDR1 is SGHAT and CDR2 is FQDESV (reference sequence). The CDR3 covers 14 residues. The CDR3 DNA reads as TGTGCCAGCAGCTTAAGGCAGGGGGAGAATGGCCACACCTTT. This codes for CASSLRQGENGHTF.

The V and J genes are TRBV5-1 and TRBJ2-5; D unclear. The V end lost 1 base, the J end lost 5 bases, and 9 bases lay between the germline ends. The V gene's germline CDR1 is SGHRS and CDR2 YFSETQ. The CDR3 sequence is 13 residues long. CDR3 residues: CASSLRVAETQYF. CDR3 DNA sequence: TGCGCCAGCAGCTTGCGGGTCGCGGAGACCCAGTACTTC.

Note on this clonotype: Germline and junction disagree at one end, which may indicate a read error. V and J are TRBV11-2 and TRBJ2-7, with TRBD1 identical over 9 bases. From germline, CDR1 is SGHAT and CDR2 FQNNGV. This CDR3 region has 12 residues. CDR3 loop: CTSSRTGEEQYF. CDR3 nucleotide sequence: TGTACCAGCAGCCGGACAGGGGAAGAACAGTACTTC.

This clonotype was picked up one time. The V call is TRBV28, the J call TRBJ2-5; TRBD2 agrees at 9 bases. CDR1 and CDR2 (germline): MDHEN, SYDVKM. V lost 7 bases, J lost 6 bases, and 12 bases stayed unmatched. CDR3 length: 15 residues. DNA of the CDR3: TGTGCCAGCAATTCATACCTAGCGGGACAAAAGACCCAGTACTTC. Encoded protein: CASNSYLAGQKTQYF. The variable domain in full, completed from reference TRBV28 and TRBJ2-5, reads DVKVTQSSRYLVKRTGEKVFLECVQDMDHENMFWYRQDPGLGLRLIYFSYDVKMKEKGDIPEGYSVSREKKERFSLILESASTNQTSMYLCASNSYLAGQKTQYFGPGTRLLVL.

The chain couples TRBV5-1 to TRBJ2-5; D not resolved. In germline, CDR1 is SGHRS, CDR2 YFSETQ. Trimming left V 0 bases short and J 5 bases short, with 2 bases between. The CDR3 is 11 amino acids. The CDR3: CASSLDETQYF. CDR3 DNA: TGCGCCAGCAGCTTGGACGAGACCCAGTACTTC.